This TCR beta chain was identified during a study of cytomegalovirus exposure and HLA in healthy donors. Whole-study results and caveats: Subsequent analysis found a tendency for first-cohort TCR clusters to co-occur within the 120 or so validation repertoires. The study recorded about 150 TCR beta chains that were cytomegalovirus-associated. The classifier reportedly diagnosed cytomegalovirus status with high specificity and sensitivity.

The data were produced by immunoSEQ multiplex PCR, yet TCRdb's version contains in-frame clones alone and is incomplete. This table holds fewer than 85,000 clones, 90% to 97% found once. The donors were members of the roughly 120-subject validation cohort (separate from the approximately 670-subject first cohort). Remarks on this clone: Its antigen is still unknown.

CDR3 length: 14 amino acids. CDR1 and CDR2 (germline): SGHDT, YYEEEE. The V and J ends lost 2 bases and 5 bases respectively, with 10 bases between them. The specimen sequenced was PBMCs. The receptor was derived from a young woman in good health and CMV-seronegative. The rearrangement uses TRBV5-6 and TRBJ2-2; D might be TRBD2 (6 bases). The CDR3 reads CASSLGLATGELFF. The CDR3 region has the DNA TGTGCCAGCAGCTTAGGGCTAGCGACCGGGGAGCTGTTTTTT.